These T cell receptor beta chains were read from a single sample in a study of blood T cell repertoires in COVID-19. TCRdb keeps only in-frame clones here, not all; method: immunoSEQ multiplex PCR. Of about 150,000 clones in the sample, around 83% are singletons; the top ten hold over 8%. Sequenced material: peripheral blood. The receptors shown here come from a woman in her forties or fifties with acute or convalescent COVID-19. Each CDR3 is given with its conserved first and last residue. The D gene is left open where the match is weak. The size field is filled for only some rows; it gives once, few, many or a size class.

V gene	D gene	CDR3 length	J gene	clone size	CDR3 protein	CDR3 DNA
TRBV5-4	TRBD1	14	TRBJ1-5	NA	CASSLGQGNGPQHF	TGTGCCAGCAGCTTGGGACAGGGGAATGGGCCCCAGCATTTT
TRBV5-1	TRBD2	15	TRBJ2-1	NA	CASSQGTSVYNEQFF	TGCGCCAGCAGCCAGGGGACTAGCGTTTACAATGAGCAGTTCTTC
TRBV10-3	TRBD2	14	TRBJ2-7	NA	CAIGEGRLSYEQYF	TGTGCCATCGGGGAGGGACGACTCTCCTACGAGCAGTACTTC
TRBV7-2	TRBD1	15	TRBJ1-6	NA	CASSLGQGRRSPLHF	TGTGCCAGCAGCTTGGGACAGGGTCGTCGCTCACCCCTCCACTTT
TRBV27	TRBD1	16	TRBJ1-5	NA	CASSRRLGQGSQPQHF	TGTGCCAGCAGTCGAAGGCTCGGACAGGGGAGTCAGCCCCAGCATTTT
TRBV28	TRBD1	15	TRBJ1-3	few	CASSSGQGDRNTIYF	TGTGCCAGCAGTTCAGGACAGGGAGATAGAAACACCATATATTTT
TRBV6-2/TRBV6-3	NA	15	TRBJ2-2	few	CASSYVPGSTGELFF	TGTGCCAGCAGTTACGTACCAGGGTCCACCGGGGAGCTGTTTTTT
TRBV7-2	NA	15	TRBJ1-6	NA	CASRKEGVGDSPLHF	TGTGCCAGCAGAAAAGAGGGGGTGGGGGATTCACCCCTCCACTTT
TRBV2	NA	12	TRBJ1-2	NA	CASAYAGYGYTF	TGTGCCAGCGCCTACGCGGGGTATGGCTACACCTTC
TRBV10-3	TRBD2	16	TRBJ2-5	NA	CAISESPASGGAAQYF	TGTGCCATCAGTGAGTCTCCGGCTAGCGGGGGGGCGGCCCAGTACTTC
TRBV6-1	TRBD1	15	TRBJ2-7	NA	CASSELGQASYEQYF	TGTGCCAGCAGTGAACTGGGACAGGCCTCCTACGAGCAGTACTTC
TRBV5-1	NA	15	TRBJ1-1	NA	CASSLSPTENTEAFF	TGCGCCAGCAGCTTGTCTCCGACAGAGAACACTGAAGCTTTCTTT
TRBV9	NA	14	TRBJ2-2	NA	CASSPRQSTGELFF	TGTGCCAGCAGCCCCAGACAGAGCACCGGGGAGCTGTTTTTT
TRBV7-7	TRBD2	16	TRBJ2-3	NA	CASSPRGTSGTDTQYF	TGTGCCAGCAGCCCCAGGGGGACTAGCGGAACAGATACGCAGTATTTT
TRBV7-9	TRBD2	16	TRBJ2-5	NA	CASSLSGGRAVETQYF	TGTGCCAGCAGCTTGAGCGGCGGGAGGGCCGTAGAGACCCAGTACTTC
TRBV2	NA	14	TRBJ1-2	NA	CASSDFVGATGYTF	TGTGCCAGCAGTGATTTCGTGGGGGCAACGGGCTACACCTTC
TRBV7-2	TRBD2	16	TRBJ2-3	NA	CASSARTSGGLDTQYF	TGTGCCAGCAGCGCAAGGACTAGCGGGGGGCTAGATACGCAGTATTTT
TRBV5-1	TRBD1	19	TRBJ1-4	NA	CASSPRAGGSHTYNEKLFF	TGCGCCAGCAGCCCCCGGGCAGGGGGTTCCCATACCTATAATGAAAAACTGTTTTTT
TRBV18	TRBD1	15	TRBJ2-3	NA	CASSPGQEITDTQYF	TGTGCCAGCTCACCGGGACAGGAGATAACAGATACGCAGTATTTT
TRBV7-2	NA	12	TRBJ2-3	NA	CASRRDFDTQYF	TGTGCCAGCAGACGCGACTTTGATACGCAGTATTTT
TRBV7-3	TRBD2	15	TRBJ2-2	NA	CASRRDYLNTGELFF	TGTGCCAGCAGGAGGGACTACCTGAACACCGGGGAGCTGTTTTTT
TRBV2	NA	13	TRBJ1-1	NA	CASRGTLGTEAFF	TGTGCCAGCAGGGGGACTTTAGGGACTGAAGCTTTCTTT
TRBV19	NA	13	TRBJ2-4	NA	CASSNRDGDIQYF	TGTGCCAGTAGCAACCGGGATGGGGACATTCAGTACTTC
TRBV24-1	NA	15	TRBJ1-1	NA	CATSGLRDKNTEAFF	TGTGCCACCAGTGGGCTTAGGGACAAGAACACTGAAGCTTTCTTT
TRBV7-3	TRBD2	15	TRBJ2-7	NA	CASSLGGGRAYEQYF	TGTGCCAGCAGCTTAGGTGGCGGGAGGGCCTACGAGCAGTACTTC
TRBV7-2	NA	12	TRBJ1-4	NA	CASSLYNEKLFF	TGTGCCAGCAGCTTATATAATGAAAAACTGTTTTTT